The 24 T cell receptor beta chains presented below share a single source sample, sequenced in a study of T cells in Graves' hyperthyroidism and ophthalmopathy. RNA transcripts were the template for amplifying TCR beta CDR3 regions. A set of HTBI primers served as the primers for a first-round RT-PCR of the TCR CDR3. TCRdb called the multiplex PCR reads again in MiXCR, with one record for every CDR3 protein. The table shows approximately 630,000 distinct CDR3 sequences, with 15% to 20% occurring only once. The sample consisted of blood. These receptors all stem from a woman in her 30s with Graves' hyperthyroidism.

This chain connects TRBV7-3 to TRBJ1-2; possible D gene TRBD1, 5 bases. This CDR3 contains 14 residues. V shed 1 base and J shed 3 bases, with 9 bases lying between them. Germline-derived CDR1 and CDR2 are SGHTA and FQGTGA. CDR3 amino acids: CASSLKGTDYGYTF. CDR3 DNA sequence: TGTGCCAGCAGCTTAAAAGGGACTGACTATGGCTACACCTTC.

Worth noting for this clonotype: A much larger clone lies a single base off, so this may be a read error. The chain employs TRBV25-1 and TRBJ2-7; a weak D match, TRBD2 (7 bases). Trimming took 7 bases from V and 7 from J, leaving 20 bases between them. The CDR3 extends over 14 amino acids. The germline CDR1 and CDR2 sequences are MGHDK and SYGVNS. CDR3 sequence: CASNSGWGGDEQYF. The CDR3 nucleotides are TGTGCCAGCAATAGTGGTTGGGGGGGCGATGAGCAGTACTTC.

This clonotype was observed many times. The chain links TRBV6-2 or TRBV6-3 to TRBJ2-3; TRBD1 is a possible D gene (6 bases). Germline CDR1 MNHEY, CDR2 SVGEGT. The CDR3 has 14 amino acids. Trimming pared 0 bases from V and 4 bases from J, leaving 8 bases between. Written as DNA, the CDR3 is TGTGCCAGCAGTTACTCGGGGGCGGCAGATACGCAGTATTTT. Protein product: CASSYSGAADTQYF.

This clonotype turned up a few times. The chain has TRBV11-2 and TRBJ2-1; TRBD2 matches at 7 bases. The length of the CDR3 is 21 residues. Germline CDR1 and CDR2: SGHAT and FQNNGV. With V trimmed by 5 bases and J by 9 bases, 31 bases remained unmatched. CDR3 bases: TGTGCCAGCAGCGGACTTGGGGCGGCGGGGACGCGAGCGGGGAAAAGCCCTGAGCAGTTCTTC. It codes for CASSGLGAAGTRAGKSPEQFF.

This clonotype was picked up many times. The J gene is TRBJ2-5, the V gene TRBV28; the D gene is possibly TRBD1 (5 bases). V was pared by 5 bases and J by 2 bases, with 15 bases between. Germline V gene sequence: CDR1 MDHEN, CDR2 SYDVKM. This CDR3 comprises 15 residues. CDR3 bases: TGTGCCAGCAGTCCCCCGACAGCCATTCAAGAGACCCAGTACTTC. It is translated as CASSPPTAIQETQYF.

With respect to this clonotype: One end of the junction does not line up with germline, which may come from a read error. The V and J genes are TRBV18 and TRBJ2-5; TRBD1 matches 12 bases. Germline V gene sequence: CDR1 KGHSH, CDR2 LQKENI. The CDR3 contains 13 residues. For the CDR3, the DNA is TGTGCCAGCTCACCTGGGACAGGGGGCGCATTGGACTTC. Amino acid sequence: CASSPGTGGALDF.

The sample holds a few counts of this clonotype. The CDR3 region has the DNA TGTGCCAGCAGTTTATTGACAGGGAGGAGGGAGCAGTACTTC. Translation gives CASSLLTGRREQYF. The chain is built from TRBV28 and TRBJ2-7; TRBD1 is a possible D gene (7 bases). CDR3 length equals 14 residues. Germline assignment: CDR1 MDHEN and CDR2 SYDVKM. Trimming removed 1 base at V and 7 bases at J, with 14 bases between.

J is TRBJ2-3 and V is TRBV20-1, with D maybe TRBD2 (6 bases). Germline assignment: CDR1 DFQATT and CDR2 SNEGSKA (reference sequence). The CDR3 contains 16 residues. V shed 1 base and J shed 3 bases, with 17 bases lying between them. The CDR3 spells CSARAFRLVDTDTQYF. The CDR3 DNA reads as TGCAGTGCTAGAGCTTTCCGACTAGTAGATACAGATACGCAGTATTTT.

This clonotype was detected only a few times. The chain carries TRBV6-5 and TRBJ1-1, with D unresolved. Trimming cost V 1 base and J 4 bases, with 10 bases left between them. This CDR3 has 14 residues. The germline CDR1 and CDR2 sequences are MNHEY and SVGAGI. The CDR3 protein is CASSYFLGGTEAFF. In DNA, the CDR3 is TGTGCCAGCAGTTACTTTTTGGGAGGCACTGAAGCTTTCTTT.

The sample holds many counts of this clonotype. This chain connects TRBV5-1 to TRBJ1-5, with 7 nucleotides matching TRBD1. The CDR3 is 15 residues long. Germline-derived CDR1 and CDR2 are SGHRS and YFSETQ. After removal of 4 bases from V and 7 bases from J, the junction contained 11 bases not matched to a gene. CDR3 nucleotides: TGCGCCAGCAGCGATACAGGGGATACAGAACAGCCCCAGCATTTT. It encodes CASSDTGDTEQPQHF.

V is TRBV19 and J is TRBJ2-7; D gene uncertain. CDR3 length: 13 amino acids. V lost 5 bases to trimming and J lost 5 bases, with 13 bases between them. Germline CDR1 LNHDA, CDR2 SQIVND (reference sequence). As DNA, the CDR3 is TGTGCCAGTAGTTTTACCCCTCTGGACGAGCAGTACTTC. This codes for CASSFTPLDEQYF.

This clonotype was found a few times. This chain links TRBV20-1 with TRBJ1-3; TRBD1 might be the D (6 bases). Germline V gene sequence: CDR1 DFQATT, CDR2 SNEGSKA (reference sequence). V dropped 7 bases and J dropped 4 bases, with 11 bases sitting between them. The CDR3 totals 12 residues. CDR3 region: CSVRTDGNTIYF. CDR3 in DNA: TGCAGTGTTCGGACAGACGGAAACACCATATATTTT.

This clonotype showed up many times. This chain joins TRBV9 and TRBJ2-1; TRBD2 aligns across 7 bases. V lost 3 bases, J lost 2 bases, and 2 bases stayed unmatched. Germline-derived CDR1 and CDR2 are SGDLS and YYNGEE. The CDR3 runs 14 residues. The CDR3 loop reads CASSDGTTYNEQFF. The CDR3 nucleotides are TGTGCCAGCAGCGATGGGACTACCTACAATGAGCAGTTCTTC.

There are many counts of this clonotype. The genes are TRBV2 and TRBJ2-3, with a possible D match to TRBD2 (6 bases). Deletions cut 8 bases from V and 2 bases from J, with 17 bases between. This CDR3 is built from 15 residues. Germline lookup yields CDR1 SNHLY and CDR2 FYNNEI. Here the CDR3 DNA reads TGTGCCAGCGGAAAGGGACTTGTTATCACAGATACGCAGTATTTT. Encoded protein: CASGKGLVITDTQYF.

This clonotype was seen once. The chain couples TRBV2 to TRBJ2-2; 7 nucleotides agree with TRBD1. Trimming cost V 6 bases and J 4 bases; bases outside gene matches: 8. CDR3 size: 15 residues. Germline V lookup: CDR1 SNHLY, CDR2 FYNNEI. Written as DNA, the CDR3 is TGTGCCAGCAGGGCCGGGACAGCATTCACCGGGGAGCTGTTTTTT. Amino acid sequence: CASRAGTAFTGELFF.

This clonotype has at least ten counts. The chain recombines TRBV9 with TRBJ1-5, with D uncertain. The CDR3 is 14 residues long. V lost 6 bases and J lost 4, with 14 bases in between. Germline CDR1 and CDR2: SGDLS and YYNGEE. Written as DNA, the CDR3 is TGTGCCAGCAACCCACGGGGTGGGAATCAGCCCCAGCATTTT. It specifies CASNPRGGNQPQHF.

There are a few counts of this clonotype. This rearrangement joins TRBV19 to TRBJ2-2; TRBD2 is a possible D gene (6 bases). The CDR3 sequence is 13 residues long. Trimming stripped 5 bases from V and 8 bases from J, with 12 bases between. The germline CDR1 and CDR2 sequences are LNHDA and SQIVND (reference sequence). The CDR3 spells CASSWGTQGELFF. The CDR3 DNA is TGTGCCAGTAGTTGGGGGACTCAGGGGGAGCTGTTTTTT. Together with reference TRBV19 and TRBJ2-2, the CDR3 gives the full variable domain: DGGITQSPKYLFRKEGQNVTLSCEQNLNHDAMYWYRQDPGQGLRLIYYSQIVNDFQKGDIAEGYSVSREKKESFPLTVTSAQKNPTAFYLCASSWGTQGELFFGEGSRLTVL.

On this clonotype: One end of the junction does not line up with germline, which may come from a read error. The V gene is TRBV12-3 or TRBV12-4, the J gene TRBJ2-4; D possibly matches TRBD1 or TRBD2 (5 bases each). The CDR3 contains 16 residues. CDR3 DNA: TGTGCCAGCAGTTCACCGCTGGGGCTAGCCAAAAACATTCAGTGCTTC. The encoded protein is CASSSPLGLAKNIQCF.

This rearrangement joins TRBV12-3 or TRBV12-4 to TRBJ1-2; the match to TRBD1 covers 11 bases. This CDR3 has 14 amino acids. The J segment lost 7 bases and the V segment lost 7 bases, leaving 8 bases of the junction unmatched. This CDR3 is CASISGQGASGYTF. The CDR3 coding sequence is TGTGCCAGCATCTCCGGACAGGGGGCAAGTGGCTACACCTTC.

This clonotype occurred a few times. J is TRBJ1-5 and V is TRBV28, with D perhaps TRBD1 (5 bases). The CDR3 covers 15 residues. Trimming stripped 3 bases from V and 5 bases from J, with 14 bases between. CDR1 and CDR2 (germline): MDHEN, SYDVKM. The CDR3 coding sequence is TGTGCCAGCAGTTTTGTGGTGGGGGGTGATCAGCCCCAGCATTTT. This encodes CASSFVVGGDQPQHF.

The V gene is TRBV30, the J gene TRBJ2-6; the D is unclear. Per germline, CDR1 GTSNPN and CDR2 SVGIG (reference sequence). Between the trimmed V and J ends, which lost 3 bases and 0 bases, there was a span of 9 bases. The CDR3 is made up of 15 amino acids. CDR3 loop: CAWRSVNSGANVLTF. CDR3 in DNA: TGTGCCTGGAGGTCTGTAAACTCTGGGGCCAACGTCCTGACTTTC.

The V and J genes are TRBV30 and TRBJ1-5; D possibly corresponds to TRBD1 (5 bases). In germline, CDR1 is GTSNPN, CDR2 SVGIG (reference sequence). The V and J ends lost 0 bases and 7 bases respectively, with 13 bases between them. The CDR3 sequence is 14 residues long. CDR3 nucleotide sequence: TGTGCCTGGAGTGTGAGGCAGGGTAGCCAGCCCCAGCATTTT. Its translation: CAWSVRQGSQPQHF.

Concerning this clonotype itself: A much bigger clone sits one base away, suggesting this may be a read error. The chain joins TRBV2 to TRBJ2-5; 9 bases are a match to TRBD2. Germline trimming cut 7 bases from V and 5 bases from J; bases unmatched to any gene: 5. Per germline, CDR1 SNHLY and CDR2 FYNNEI. This CDR3 region has 13 residues. The DNA for the CDR3 is TGTGCCAGCATGGCGGGAGGGGCGGAGACCCAGTACTTC. Translated: CASMAGGAETQYF. Using reference TRBV2 and TRBJ2-5 for the parts outside the CDR3, the full variable domain is EPEVTQTPSHQVTQMGQEVILRCVPISNHLYFYWYRQILGQKVEFLVSFYNNEISEKSEIFDDQFSVERPDGSNFTLKIRSTKLEDSAMYFCASMAGGAETQYFGPGTRLLVL.

The chain recombines TRBV29-1 with TRBJ2-1, with 13 bases aligning to TRBD2. The junction had 15 bases not matched to a gene; V was cut back by 3 bases and J by 1 base. The V gene's germline CDR1 is SQVTM and CDR2 ANQGSEA. The CDR3 runs 20 residues. This chain's CDR3 is CSVDAGTSGKGYRSYNEQFF. CDR3 bases: TGCAGCGTTGACGCCGGGACTAGCGGGAAAGGTTATAGGTCCTACAATGAGCAGTTCTTC.